The 9 T cell receptor beta chains in this list originate from one sample, sequenced in a study of CD8 T cells in ankylosing spondylitis. The study's findings and limits: What appeared characteristic of ankylosing spondylitis blood was a TCR beta motif of eight highly homologous variants.

No antigens are known for them. One entry per CDR3 protein, called by TCRdb with MiXCR from the 5' RACE reads. This sample has approximately 220,000 distinct CDR3 sequences, with about 17% found just once. The sample consisted of blood, either unsorted or a sorted T cell fraction (not recorded which). These receptors originate from a male donor with ankylosing spondylitis.

This clonotype has a count of ten or more. The rearrangement joins TRBV12-3 or TRBV12-4 to TRBJ1-1; a weak D match, TRBD1 (5 bases). The CDR3 runs to 14 residues. Trimming left V 5 bases short and J 0 bases short, with 10 bases between. The CDR3 DNA sequence: TGTGCCAGCAGTGACAGCAATCTGAACACTGAAGCTTTCTTT. Encoded protein: CASSDSNLNTEAFF.

The chain has TRBV7-3 and TRBJ1-1; tentative D call: TRBD1 (5 bases). Looked up from germline, CDR1 is SGHTA and CDR2 is FQGTGA. The CDR3 length is 15 residues. V dropped 0 bases and J dropped 2 bases, with 10 bases sitting between them. As DNA, the CDR3 is TGTGCCAGCAGCTTAACGGGCGGGGACAACACTGAAGCTTTCTTT. This translates into CASSLTGGDNTEAFF.

This clonotype has more than one count but fewer than ten. The chain employs TRBV5-6 and TRBJ2-7, with 8 bases that match TRBD2. CDR1 SGHDT and CDR2 YYEEEE come from the germline V gene. This CDR3 is 15 amino acids long. V was pared by 2 bases and J by 4 bases, with 8 bases of the junction left unmatched. The CDR3 DNA sequence: TGTGCCAGCAGCTTCGGCGGCGGGGGGCTTTACGAGCAGTACTTC. It translates to CASSFGGGGLYEQYF.

This chain uses TRBV4-2 with TRBJ2-7, with D unresolved. Trimming removed 0 bases from V and 3 bases from J, with 6 bases in between. This CDR3 has 13 residues. Germline assignment: CDR1 LGHNA and CDR2 YNFKEQ. CDR3 nucleotides: TGTGCCAGCAGCCAAGAAAAAGGCTACGAGCAGTACTTC. This encodes CASSQEKGYEQYF.

V and J are TRBV5-1 and TRBJ2-7; D possibly corresponds to TRBD1 (6 bases). The germline V gene encodes CDR1 SGHRS and CDR2 YFSETQ. This CDR3 comprises 15 residues. The V end lost 0 bases, the J end lost 2 bases, and 12 bases lay between the germline ends. In nucleotides, the CDR3 is TGCGCCAGCAGCTTGGAAGGGGGAGAAGCCTACGAGCAGTACTTC. Protein: CASSLEGGEAYEQYF.

This chain links TRBV6-2 or TRBV6-3 with TRBJ2-5; TRBD1 agrees at 10 bases. The CDR3 extends over 15 amino acids. Germline assignment: CDR1 MNHEY and CDR2 SVGEGT. V shed 6 bases, J shed 5 bases, and the junction held 9 bases outside the gene matches. CDR3 amino acids: CASRRGQGNPETQYF. The CDR3 DNA reads TGTGCCAGCAGACGGGGACAGGGGAATCCGGAGACCCAGTACTTC.

The sample holds a few counts of this clonotype. This chain connects TRBV20-1 to TRBJ2-1, with 8 bases fitting TRBD2. Germline V gene lookup returns CDR1 DFQATT and CDR2 SNEGSKA (reference sequence). This CDR3 is built from 14 residues. V lost 6 bases and J lost 2; bases outside the gene matches: 6. The CDR3 region is CSAPRAGAYNEQFF. CDR3 nucleotides: TGCAGTGCCCCAAGAGCGGGGGCCTACAATGAGCAGTTCTTC.

This clonotype was observed a few times. The V and J genes are TRBV27 and TRBJ1-6, with D possibly TRBD1 on 6 matching bases. The CDR3 covers 16 residues. V lost 3 bases to trimming and J lost 9 bases, with 18 bases between them. Looked up from germline, CDR1 is MNHEY and CDR2 is SMNVEV (reference sequence). This CDR3 reads CASSLTGAVFGSPLHF. The CDR3 DNA is TGTGCCAGCAGTTTGACGGGGGCAGTTTTCGGTTCACCCCTCCACTTT.

The V call is TRBV29-1, the J call TRBJ1-1; 7 positions agree with TRBD1. The CDR3 contains 16 residues. J gave up 0 bases and V 4 bases, and 11 bases lay outside the gene matches. Germline V gives CDR1 SQVTM, CDR2 ANQGSEA. In DNA form, the CDR3 reads TGCAGCGTTGTAGATGCGGGACAGAATTTGAACACTGAAGCTTTCTTT. This sequence encodes CSVVDAGQNLNTEAFF.